Reported below is one T cell receptor beta chain. This sample is part of a study of blood T cell repertoires in COVID-19. Trimming took 3 bases from V and 1 from J, leaving 9 bases between them. Germline values: CDR1 MNHEY, CDR2 SMNVEV (reference sequence). This CDR3 has 14 amino acids. Some clones are missing from TCRdb's copy, which holds only in-frame ones; the method was immunoSEQ multiplex PCR. The data contain about 370,000 clones, around nine tenths of them seen just once; the ten biggest clones take up about 1.7%. The chain is built from TRBV27 and TRBJ1-1; a weak D match, TRBD1 (6 bases). Source material: PBMCs or T cells enriched from blood (not recorded which). This TCR was sampled from a woman aged 25 to 45 who had recovered from COVID-19. CDR3 sequence: CASSFTGKNTEAFF. The CDR3 nucleotides read TGTGCCAGCAGTTTCACAGGGAAGAACACTGAAGCTTTCTTT.